This TCR beta chain was observed in a study of T cells in women clearing cervical HPV infection. Across the study: Case blood was drawn a median 149 days after lesion detection.

The length of the CDR3 is 14 residues. Trimming at V came to 4 bases and at J to 7 bases, leaving 10 bases not matched to a gene. Looked up from germline, CDR1 is DFQATT and CDR2 is SNEGSKA (reference sequence). All donors had a single incident cervical HPV16 infection, not prevalent. Notes on this clone: What it binds is unknown. The read ends 3 residues before the CDR3 terminus; that terminus is restored from the germline J gene.

Study observations and caveats: It is unknown whether associations predate infection; no effector/memory or HPV-specific sorting.

Assay: immunoSEQ multiplex PCR; the TCRdb copy retains only in-frame clones and omits some. This table lists roughly 40,000 clones. Material: blood buffy coat. This chain connects TRBV20-1 to TRBJ1-2; 9 nucleotides match TRBD1. The sequence was collected from a woman aged 18-70 years with a cervical HPV16 infection that either progressed to CIN3+ or cleared (not recorded which). CDR3 DNA, as far as it was read: TGCAGTGCTAACCCCGGGACAGGGCGTGTTGGC. Translated, it gives CSANPGTGRVG. The complete CDR3 sequence is CSANPGTGRVGYTF.